Below are 3 T cell receptor beta chains sequenced from a single sample in a study of blood T cell repertoires in COVID-19. Assay: immunoSEQ multiplex PCR; the TCRdb copy retains only in-frame clones and omits some. Of approximately 200,000 clones in the sample, approximately 90% were seen once. The sequencing input was peripheral blood. Source of these receptors: a man aged 55-75 years who had recovered from COVID-19.

The chain is built from TRBV7-3 and TRBJ2-3; D might be TRBD1 (6 bases). Per germline, CDR1 SGHTA and CDR2 FQGTGA. V was cut by 5 bases and J by 6 bases, with 15 bases left in between. This CDR3 spans 14 amino acids. The CDR3 DNA reads TGTGCCAGCAGCGTCGGGATTAGGGGGGATACGCAGTATTTT. It is translated as CASSVGIRGDTQYF.

This clone appeared a few times. V is TRBV12-3 or TRBV12-4 and J is TRBJ2-1, with D possibly matching TRBD2 (6 bases). The length of the CDR3 is 13 residues. V was pared by 1 base and J by 5 bases, with 6 bases between. The CDR3 region is CASSLGTNNEQFF. The CDR3 DNA follows: TGTGCCAGCAGTTTAGGGACTAACAATGAGCAGTTCTTC.

This clone was counted a single time. The V call is TRBV9, the J call TRBJ2-2; 9 bases are shared with TRBD1. CDR1 and CDR2 from the germline V gene are SGDLS and YYNGEE. The CDR3 length is 14 residues. The V segment lost 4 bases and the J segment 7 bases; nucleotides outside the gene matches: 5. The CDR3, as DNA: TGTGCCAGCAGCAGGGGGACAGGGAGCGGGGAGCTGTTTTTT. Translation gives CASSRGTGSGELFF. Looking up the rest from reference TRBV9 and TRBJ2-2 gives the full variable domain: DSGVTQTPKHLITATGQRVTLRCSPRSGDLSVYWYQQSLDQGLQFLIQYYNGEERAKGNILERFSAQQFPDLHSELNLSSLELGDSALYFCASSRGTGSGELFFGEGSRLTVL.